This TCR beta chain emerged from a study of blood T cell repertoires in COVID-19. From germline, CDR1 is MNHEY and CDR2 SVGAGI. The CDR3 is 14 amino acids. Deletions cut 5 bases from V and 4 bases from J, with 14 bases between. Methods used by the authors: Amplification with reference gene primers provided the estimates of nucleated cell counts. The protocol was immunoSEQ multiplex PCR, while the TCRdb copy is restricted to in-frame clones and leaves out a portion. D and trimming come from the DNA, and the V and J calls and clone size come from that table. The data show hundreds of thousands of clones, approximately 91% seen once.

The chain couples TRBV6-5 to TRBJ1-1; D is perhaps TRBD1 (5 bases). The sequence derives from a woman in her forties or fifties with COVID-19, enrolled during active disease. Sequencing input: peripheral blood. The DNA of the CDR3 is TGTGCCAGCAGTCATGGAGGAGGGGCCACTGAAGCTTTCTTT. It yields the protein CASSHGGGATEAFF.